Listed below are T cell receptor beta chains from one sample, sequenced in a study of identical twins. In TCRdb, the 5' RACE reads were re-called with MiXCR into one record per CDR3 protein. The sample records approximately 1.8 million distinct CDR3 sequences, under 35% being singletons. The specimen was cord blood. These receptors came from a newborn girl in good health. CDR3s include the opening cysteine and the closing phenylalanine or tryptophan.

CDR3: CASSESKGTSGYNEQYF
V: TRBV10-2
J: TRBJ2-5

CDR3: CASSRDRVENYGYTF
V: TRBV5-1
J: TRBJ1-2

CDR3: CASSALADIYNEQYF
V: TRBV18
J: TRBJ2-5

CDR3: CSARGTTEYKYF
V: TRBV20-1
J: TRBJ2-3

CDR3: CSARNRGSYEQYF
V: TRBV20-1
J: TRBJ2-7

CDR3: CASSLEAGVGYNEQFF
V: TRBV27
J: TRBJ2-1

CDR3: CASSVAGRALYNEQFF
V: TRBV9
J: TRBJ2-1

CDR3: CASSERTTDTQYF
V: TRBV2
J: TRBJ2-3

CDR3: CSARDPNEQFF
V: TRBV20-1
J: TRBJ2-1

CDR3: CASSPRGTGTRGTEAFF
V: TRBV25-1
J: TRBJ1-1

CDR3: CASSLWFDRVSYNEQFF
V: TRBV5-1
J: TRBJ2-1

CDR3: CASSDPPNGYTF
V: TRBV2
J: TRBJ1-2

CDR3: CASSFFRTGQGLYEQYF
V: TRBV7-8
J: TRBJ2-7

CDR3: CASSLAREREQFF
V: TRBV5-1
J: TRBJ2-1

CDR3: CASSYPRGSGNTGELFF
V: TRBV6-2/TRBV6-3
J: TRBJ2-2

CDR3: CSAREGSGTRETQYF
V: TRBV20-1
J: -

CDR3: CASSYLRDANQPQHF
V: TRBV6-5
J: TRBJ1-5

CDR3: CATSDLVAGTSGYNEQFF
V: TRBV24-1
J: TRBJ2-1

CDR3: CASSYSRVGLAGAYNEQFF
V: TRBV6-2/TRBV6-3
J: TRBJ2-1

CDR3: CASSFYRDRDEQFF
V: TRBV27
J: TRBJ2-1

CDR3: CASSLKGPNTEAFF
V: TRBV27
J: TRBJ1-1

CDR3: CASSRPFQETQYF
V: TRBV5-1
J: TRBJ2-5

CDR3: CASSTGTESQPQHF
V: TRBV7-9
J: TRBJ1-5

CDR3: CASSFGLKAGAYEQYF
V: TRBV5-1
J: TRBJ2-7

CDR3: CASSLWGTGHLYNEQYF
V: TRBV28
J: TRBJ2-5

CDR3: CSARDPSGTNTEAFF
V: TRBV20-1
J: TRBJ1-1

CDR3: CSARDTRGVYNEQFF
V: TRBV20-1
J: TRBJ2-1

CDR3: CASSESGTHNEQYF
V: TRBV25-1
J: -

CDR3: CATATTPQGVRNQPQHF
V: TRBV27
J: TRBJ1-5

CDR3: CGVGGDREYVDGYTF
V: TRBV29-1
J: TRBJ1-2

CDR3: CASSLERYPKNIQYF
V: TRBV5-1
J: TRBJ2-4

CDR3: CASSLRGVSNTEAFF
V: TRBV5-1
J: TRBJ1-1

CDR3: CASSYWIDDGAFF
V: TRBV6-2/TRBV6-3
J: TRBJ1-1

CDR3: CASSLVGLSGPPGLQYF
V: TRBV28
J: TRBJ2-7

CDR3: CASSCPGTGNEQFF
V: TRBV6-5
J: TRBJ2-1

CDR3: CSPGTSGGAYEQYF
V: TRBV20-1
J: TRBJ2-7

CDR3: CATSLLWVSEQYF
V: TRBV15
J: TRBJ2-7

CDR3: CASSPQGVGEQYF
V: TRBV12-3/TRBV12-4
J: -

CDR3: CASSRTSGGAEQFF
V: TRBV3-1
J: TRBJ2-1

CDR3: CSLTVWGHSNQPQHF
V: TRBV29-1
J: TRBJ1-5

CDR3: CASSFSAGDYEQYF
V: TRBV12-3/TRBV12-4
J: -

CDR3: CASRPIQGLNYGYTF
V: TRBV11-2
J: TRBJ1-2

CDR3: CASSPGTGVHTEAFF
V: TRBV5-1
J: TRBJ1-1

CDR3: CASSPWTGSSYEQFF
V: TRBV14
J: TRBJ2-1

CDR3: CASSRASANQPQHF
V: TRBV18
J: TRBJ1-5

CDR3: CASSPSKFRETQYF
V: TRBV7-9
J: TRBJ2-5

CDR3: CASSHPRGDSNQPQHF
V: TRBV4-1
J: TRBJ1-5

CDR3: CASRPTQRVWEKLFF
V: TRBV27
J: TRBJ1-4

CDR3: CASSMPGQGGNSPLHF
V: TRBV6-5
J: TRBJ1-6

CDR3: CASSTRLAVFTDTQYF
V: TRBV27
J: TRBJ2-3

CDR3: CASSFAGSWADYGYTF
V: TRBV28
J: TRBJ1-2

CDR3: CASSQGLQGQPQHF
V: TRBV3-1
J: TRBJ1-5

CDR3: CATSVSGSGTGELFF
V: TRBV24-1
J: TRBJ2-2